The 22 T cell receptor beta chains in this list originate from one sample, sequenced in a study of blood T cell repertoires in COVID-19. The repertoire was sequenced with immunoSEQ multiplex PCR; TCRdb's copy has only in-frame clones and lacks some. Of roughly 270,000 clones listed, 85% were seen once; the top ten hold roughly 2.6%. Sequencing input: PBMCs or T cells enriched from blood (not recorded which). These receptor sequences come from a woman in her forties or fifties who had recovered from COVID-19.

This chain joins TRBV7-9 and TRBJ1-5; TRBD1 matches 9 bases. CDR3 length: 15 residues. Losses at the gene ends were 6 bases for V and 6 bases for J; bases not matched to a gene: 9. Germline CDR1 reads SEHNR; CDR2 reads FQNEAQ (reference sequence). This CDR3 is CASSTEQGASQPQHF. The CDR3 DNA is TGTGCCAGCAGTACCGAACAGGGGGCCAGTCAGCCCCAGCATTTT.

V is TRBV30 and J is TRBJ1-2, with D uncertain. Germline CDR1 reads GTSNPN; CDR2 reads SVGIG (reference sequence). This CDR3 is built from 12 residues. V dropped 5 bases and J dropped 3 bases, with 10 bases sitting between them. Here the CDR3 reads CAWLSRDYGYTF. CDR3 bases: TGTGCCTGGCTCTCCCGAGACTATGGCTACACCTTC.

The J gene is TRBJ1-1, the V gene TRBV6-2 or TRBV6-3, with TRBD1 matching 8 bases. The CDR3 is 16 residues long. Germline-derived CDR1 and CDR2 are MNHEY and SVGEGT. The V segment lost 5 bases and the J segment 4 bases; nucleotides outside the gene matches: 12. The CDR3 nucleotides read TGTGCCAGCAGTACGGACAGGGTAAGAGGTCGCACTGAAGCTTTCTTT. It translates to CASSTDRVRGRTEAFF.

The rearrangement links TRBV27 to TRBJ1-5, with D possibly matching TRBD1 (5 bases). Germline V gene data show CDR1 as MNHEY and CDR2 as SMNVEV (reference sequence). This CDR3 has 15 amino acids. The V end lost 5 bases, the J end lost 0 bases, and 11 bases lay between the germline ends. The CDR3, as DNA: TGTGCCAGCAGTCCGACAGCATATAGCAATCAGCCCCAGCATTTT. Its translation: CASSPTAYSNQPQHF.

The rearrangement joins TRBV6-5 to TRBJ1-1; D remains unclear. The CDR3 covers 15 residues. Germline CDR1 reads MNHEY; CDR2 reads SVGAGI. V was clipped by 0 bases and J by 1 base, with 9 bases between them. CDR3 in DNA: TGTGCCAGCAGTTACTCGAAAAGGAGGAACACTGAAGCTTTCTTT. It specifies CASSYSKRRNTEAFF.

As DNA, the CDR3 is TGTGCCAGCAGTCAAGTAGGGCGGGGGGCAAGCACAGATACGCAGTATTTT. Encoded protein: CASSQVGRGASTDTQYF. V gene TRBV7-8 combines with J gene TRBJ2-3, with TRBD2 matching over 8 bases. Germline CDR1 SGHVS, CDR2 FQNEAQ. The CDR3 is 17 residues long. The V segment lost 6 bases and the J segment 0 bases; nucleotides outside the gene matches: 11.

The chain joins TRBV7-2 to TRBJ1-1; 8 bases map to TRBD1. There are 13 residues in the CDR3. Unmatched junction bases numbered 4, after V lost 3 bases and J lost 7 bases. Germline CDR1 SGHTA, CDR2 FQGNSA. The CDR3 region is CASSFGQGLEAFF. For the CDR3, the DNA is TGTGCCAGCAGCTTTGGACAGGGCCTTGAAGCTTTCTTT.

The V and J genes are TRBV27 and TRBJ2-1; the D gene is possibly TRBD2 (7 bases). Germline V gene data show CDR1 as MNHEY and CDR2 as SMNVEV (reference sequence). This CDR3 contains 15 residues. The V end lost 2 bases, the J end lost 8 bases, and 16 bases lay between the germline ends. CDR3 protein: CASSLTLGRGYEQFF. Written as DNA, the CDR3 is TGTGCCAGCAGTTTAACTCTAGGGAGGGGGTATGAGCAGTTCTTC.

The V gene is TRBV5-6, the J gene TRBJ1-1; D is unclear. The germline V and J ends were trimmed by 3 bases and 0 bases, with 9 bases remaining between them. This CDR3 region has 14 residues. From germline, CDR1 is SGHDT and CDR2 YYEEEE. The CDR3 protein is CASSSVTLNTEAFF. Here the CDR3 DNA reads TGTGCCAGCAGCTCGGTTACTTTGAACACTGAAGCTTTCTTT.

The V and J genes are TRBV7-3 and TRBJ2-1; 11 bases align to TRBD2. The junction had 3 bases not matched to a gene; V was cut back by 0 bases and J by 5 bases. The germline gives CDR1 SGHTA, CDR2 FQGTGA. The CDR3 is made up of 16 amino acids. The CDR3 is CASSLTLAGGNNEQFF. CDR3 coding DNA: TGTGCCAGCAGCTTAACCCTAGCGGGGGGAAACAATGAGCAGTTCTTC.

This chain connects TRBV7-9 to TRBJ1-4; 7 nucleotides line up with TRBD1. With V trimmed by 2 bases and J by 4 bases, 1 base remained unmatched. Germline V gives CDR1 SEHNR, CDR2 FQNEAQ (reference sequence). The CDR3 totals 14 residues. The CDR3 region is CASSLWDSNEKLFF. The CDR3 DNA reads TGTGCCAGCAGCTTATGGGACAGTAATGAAAAACTGTTTTTT.

This sequence joins TRBV3-1 (or the pseudogene TRBV3-2) and TRBJ2-7; 15 positions match TRBD2. In germline, CDR1 is LGHDT, CDR2 YNNKEL (reference sequence). The CDR3 has 19 amino acids. Trimming took 3 bases from V and 7 from J; bases not matched to a gene: 16. The CDR3, as DNA: TGTGCCAGCAGCCAGCCGGGACTAGCGGGAGGAAGGGGGTTAGGGGAGCAGTACTTC. Its translation is CASSQPGLAGGRGLGEQYF.

The rearrangement uses TRBV19 and TRBJ1-4; D call uncertain. The CDR3 totals 15 residues. Germline V gene lookup returns CDR1 LNHDA and CDR2 SQIVND (reference sequence). With 1 base removed from V and 2 bases from J, the gap between germline ends came to 8 bases. CDR3 in amino acids: CASSIGGRTNEKLFF. CDR3 DNA sequence: TGTGCCAGTAGTATAGGAGGGCGTACTAATGAAAAACTGTTTTTT.

The gene calls are TRBV5-1 and TRBJ1-1; TRBD1 matches 8 bases. Trimming cost V 0 bases and J 4 bases; bases outside gene matches: 2. CDR3 length: 14 residues. Germline CDR1 is SGHRS and CDR2 is YFSETQ. CDR3 region: CASSLDRGTTEAFF. DNA of the CDR3: TGCGCCAGCAGCTTGGACAGGGGGACCACTGAAGCTTTCTTT.

The chain uses TRBV28 and TRBJ1-2; D is unresolved. V was shortened by 6 bases and J by 8 bases, with 13 bases between the two germline ends. The CDR3 covers 12 residues. Per germline, CDR1 MDHEN and CDR2 SYDVKM. Written as DNA, the CDR3 is TGTGCCAGCAGCGTCCTACTCCGGGGCTACACCTTC. It is translated as CASSVLLRGYTF.

The chain combines TRBV7-2 with TRBJ2-7; 10 bases agree with TRBD1. Trimming removed 2 bases from V and 9 bases from J; junction bases left unmatched: 10. From germline, CDR1 is SGHTA and CDR2 FQGNSA. The length of the CDR3 is 15 residues. The CDR3 DNA reads as TGTGCCAGCAGCTTATCCCTCGGGACAGGGGTTGTGCAGTACTTC. Protein product: CASSLSLGTGVVQYF.

The rearrangement links TRBV11-3 to TRBJ2-2, with 7 nucleotides matching TRBD2. Trimming cost V 2 bases and J 6 bases; bases outside gene matches: 9. CDR1 is SGHNT and CDR2 is YENEEA in the germline V gene. CDR3 length: 16 residues. The CDR3 nucleotides are TGTGCCAGCAGCTTAAATGGGGCGGGAGCTGCCGGGGAGCTGTTTTTT. It yields the protein CASSLNGAGAAGELFF.

The chain links TRBV11-2 to TRBJ1-2, with 9 bases that match TRBD1. The CDR3 loop spans 14 amino acids. Germline assignment: CDR1 SGHAT and CDR2 FQNNGV. V trimming: 5 bases; J trimming: 5 bases; junction bases outside the gene matches: 6. As DNA, the CDR3 is TGTGCCAGCAGCCCCGGGACAGGGCCTTATGGCTACACCTTC. Protein sequence: CASSPGTGPYGYTF.

This chain joins TRBV30 and TRBJ1-1; TRBD1 matches at 9 bases. J gave up 2 bases and V 6 bases, and 4 bases lay outside the gene matches. The CDR3 has 13 residues. Germline V gene sequence: CDR1 GTSNPN, CDR2 SVGIG (reference sequence). The CDR3 region is CACDRGGNTEAFF. In nucleotides, the CDR3 is TGTGCCTGCGACAGGGGGGGAAACACTGAAGCTTTCTTT.

The rearrangement links TRBV19 to TRBJ1-1; D is possibly TRBD1 (5 bases). V was pared by 5 bases and J by 1 base, with 17 bases between. Germline V lookup: CDR1 LNHDA, CDR2 SQIVND (reference sequence). CDR3 length equals 16 residues. The CDR3 nucleotides read TGTGCCAGTAGTTTCATTTTCGGACAACGGAACACTGAAGCTTTCTTT. Protein: CASSFIFGQRNTEAFF.

The chain recombines TRBV18 with TRBJ2-2; 9 nucleotides agree with TRBD2. Germline loops: CDR1 KGHSH, CDR2 LQKENI. The CDR3 is made up of 16 amino acids. V lost 3 bases to trimming and J lost 1 base; unmatched junction nucleotides: 3. The CDR3 sequence is CASSPSAGGNTGELFF. In nucleotides, the CDR3 is TGTGCCAGCTCACCCTCAGCGGGGGGGAACACCGGGGAGCTGTTTTTT.

The V call is TRBV3-1 (or the pseudogene TRBV3-2), the J call TRBJ1-2; perhaps TRBD1 as D (6 bases). CDR1 is LGHDT, CDR2 YNNKEL, per germline (reference sequence). Between the trimmed V and J ends, which lost 4 bases and 2 bases, there was a span of 14 bases. This CDR3 is 15 amino acids long. The CDR3 DNA reads TGTGCCAGCAGCCGCAACAGGGTTTCAAACTATGGCTACACCTTC. Translation gives CASSRNRVSNYGYTF.